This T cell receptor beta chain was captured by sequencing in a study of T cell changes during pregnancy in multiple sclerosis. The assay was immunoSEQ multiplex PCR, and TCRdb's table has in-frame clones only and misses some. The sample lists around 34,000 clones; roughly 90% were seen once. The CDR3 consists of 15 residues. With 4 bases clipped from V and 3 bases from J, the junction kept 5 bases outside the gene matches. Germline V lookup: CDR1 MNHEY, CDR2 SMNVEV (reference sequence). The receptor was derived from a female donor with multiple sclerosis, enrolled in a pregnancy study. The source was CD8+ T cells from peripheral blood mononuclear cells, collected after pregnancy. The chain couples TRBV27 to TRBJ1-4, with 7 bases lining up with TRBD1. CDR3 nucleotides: TGTGCCAGCAGTTCCCAAGGGGGCTCTAATGAAAAACTGTTTTTT. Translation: CASSSQGGSNEKLFF.